These T cell receptor beta chains were read from a single sample in a study of chemoradiotherapy in HPV16-positive cancers. Repertoires were generated with immunoSEQ multiplex PCR, while TCRdb's copy carries only in-frame clones and drops some. In the table there are about 5,400 clones, about 88% of which are singletons. This material consisted of blood, taken from a patient who underwent chemoradiotherapy. The source is a human donor with HPV-associated anogenital cancer. Both conserved end residues are part of each CDR3. A D gene is named only where the DNA matches it firmly. Size tells how often a clone was seen (once, few, many) or the class of an expanded clone, and some rows leave it out.

>NA|TRBJ2-3|TRBV6-4|14|NA
TGTGCCAGCAGTGACTCGAGGGAAACAGATACGCAGTATTTT
CASSDSRETDTQYF
>NA|TRBJ2-5|TRBV6-6|14|NA
TGTGCCAGCAGTTACGGAGCGCTGGAAGAGACCCAGTACTTC
CASSYGALEETQYF
>once|TRBJ1-2|TRBV5-1|14|NA
TGCGCCAGCAGCCCCCGGGCAGAAGGCCATGGCTACACCTTC
CASSPRAEGHGYTF
>NA|TRBJ1-2|TRBV5-1|14|NA
TGCGCCAGCACTGGGGACGGAGGGCCAGGTGGCTACACCTTC
CASTGDGGPGGYTF
>NA|TRBJ1-1|TRBV7-8|15|TRBD1
TGTGCCAGCAGCTTAGCGGCAGGGGGCTACACTGAAGCTTTCTTT
CASSLAAGGYTEAFF
>NA|TRBJ2-1|TRBV27|15|TRBD2
TGTGCCAGCAGTACGGGGACTAGCGGGGGCAATGAGCAGTTCTTC
CASSTGTSGGNEQFF
>NA|TRBJ2-7|TRBV2|15|TRBD1
TGTGCCAGCAGTGGGACAGGGGGCCGTTCCTACGAGCAGTACTTC
CASSGTGGRSYEQYF
>NA|TRBJ1-3|TRBV5-8|15|NA
TGTGCCAGCAGCTTGACCCCCGTACGTGGGAACACCATATATTTT
CASSLTPVRGNTIYF
>NA|TRBJ1-5|TRBV7-9|17|NA
TGTGCCAGCAGCTTAGCAGGAGGCCTCGGAAGCAATCAGCCCCAGCATTTT
CASSLAGGLGSNQPQHF
>NA|TRBJ1-5|TRBV19|15|NA
TGTGCCAGCAGAGAGAGGGCTGCGGGTGCTCAGCCCCAGCATTTT
CASRERAAGAQPQHF
>NA|TRBJ2-3|TRBV30|13|NA
TGTGCCTGGAGTGTGCCCCTTCTTGGTACGCAGTATTTT
CAWSVPLLGTQYF
>NA|TRBJ2-3|TRBV21-1|16|NA
TGTGCCAGCAGCACCTTGCGGGGGAGTTCTGCAGATACGCAGTATTTT
CASSTLRGSSADTQYF
>NA|TRBJ1-2|TRBV6-6|13|NA
TGTGCCAGCAGCCTTGCTGACAACTATGGCTACACCTTC
CASSLADNYGYTF
>NA|TRBJ2-5|TRBV9|17|TRBD2
TGTGCCAGCAGCGTAGCCGTATCCGGGGCGGGGGTGGAGACCCAGTACTTC
CASSVAVSGAGVETQYF
>NA|TRBJ1-3|TRBV19|17|NA
TGTGCCAGTAGTAGGGACCGACTACTTTCCTCTGGAAACACCATATATTTT
CASSRDRLLSSGNTIYF
>NA|TRBJ2-2|TRBV5-4|16|TRBD1
TGTGCCAGCAGCACCTACCGGGACAGGTTTTCCGGGGAGCTGTTTTTT
CASSTYRDRFSGELFF
>NA|TRBJ2-1|TRBV5-1|15|TRBD2
TGCGCCAGCAGCTTAACTAGCGGGAGAGACAATGAGCAGTTCTTC
CASSLTSGRDNEQFF
>few|TRBJ1-1|TRBV2|12|NA
TGTGCCAGCAAGATGGAGGAGACTGAAGCTTTCTTT
CASKMEETEAFF
>NA|TRBJ2-3|TRBV7-6|14|NA
TGTGCCAGCAGCCGGAACGAGCTGGCAGATACGCAGTATTTT
CASSRNELADTQYF
>NA|TRBJ2-2|TRBV5-1|14|NA
TGCGCCAGCAGCTCGCAGGGGTGGACCGGGGAGCTGTTTTTT
CASSSQGWTGELFF
>NA|TRBJ2-5|TRBV5-1|16|TRBD2
TGCGCCAGCAGCTCCCGACTAGCGGGAGTGTCAGAGACCCAGTACTTC
CASSSRLAGVSETQYF
>NA|TRBJ1-1|TRBV7-3|14|NA
TGTGCCAGCAGCCCTTCAGGTTCGAACACTGAAGCTTTCTTT
CASSPSGSNTEAFF
>NA|TRBJ1-2|TRBV5-6|14|NA
TGTGCCAGCAGCTTGTGGGAGGGAACCTATGGCTACACCTTC
CASSLWEGTYGYTF
>NA|TRBJ1-2|TRBV29-1|12|TRBD1
TGCAGCGTAGTACAGGGGAACTATGGCTACACCTTC
CSVVQGNYGYTF
>NA|TRBJ2-5|TRBV7-9|15|TRBD1
TGTGCCAGCAGCTTAGGACAGGGAATGAAAGAGACCCAGTACTTC
CASSLGQGMKETQYF
>NA|TRBJ2-7|TRBV9|12|TRBD1
TGTGCCAGCAGCGTTGGACAGGGCGAGCAGTACTTC
CASSVGQGEQYF
>NA|TRBJ2-1|TRBV9|15|NA
TGTGCCAGCAGCGTAGGACGGGGCCACTACAATGAGCAGTTCTTC
CASSVGRGHYNEQFF
>few|TRBJ1-2|TRBV4-1|14|NA
TGCGCCAGCAGCCAAGAGATGGTCCGCTATGGCTACACCTTC
CASSQEMVRYGYTF
>NA|TRBJ1-1|TRBV6-1|13|NA
TGTGCCAGCAGTGAAGAGGGGCACACTGAAGCTTTCTTT
CASSEEGHTEAFF
>NA|TRBJ2-3|TRBV6-5|14|NA
TGTGCCAGCAGTTACGGCGGCCCCACAGATACGCAGTATTTT
CASSYGGPTDTQYF
>NA|TRBJ2-7|TRBV5-1|14|NA
TGCGCCAGCAGCTTGGAGAACCTAGGCTACGAGCAGTACTTC
CASSLENLGYEQYF
>NA|TRBJ2-2|TRBV9|17|NA
TGTGCCAGCGGGGGACCCCCCAACGGGGGCTGGACCGGGGAGCTGTTTTTT
CASGGPPNGGWTGELFF
>NA|TRBJ1-1|TRBV29-1|15|TRBD1
TGCAGCGTTGCCGGGACAGGGGCCTCGAGGACTGAAGCTTTCTTT
CSVAGTGASRTEAFF
>NA|TRBJ2-7|TRBV4-3|16|TRBD1
TGCGCCAGCAGCCAATTCCCGCCGGGACAGGGGGACGAGCAGTACTTC
CASSQFPPGQGDEQYF
>NA|TRBJ1-2|TRBV29-1|13|NA
TGCAGCGTAGGACAACTGGCGAACTATGGCTACACCTTC
CSVGQLANYGYTF
>once|TRBJ1-2|TRBV11-2|13|NA
TGTGCCAGCAGCTTAGAGGGAGGCTATGGCTACACCTTC
CASSLEGGYGYTF
>NA|TRBJ2-5|TRBV5-1|14|NA
TGCGCCAGCAGGTATACGGGAGCCCAAGAGACCCAGTACTTC
CASRYTGAQETQYF
>NA|TRBJ2-3|TRBV7-2|15|NA
TGTGCCAGCAGCCCACGGCGGACAGGCACAGATACGCAGTATTTT
CASSPRRTGTDTQYF
>NA|TRBJ2-2|TRBV4-3|17|NA
TGCGCCAGCAGTCCCCCTTTCGGGGGAGAACGGGGCGGGGAGCTGTTTTTT
CASSPPFGGERGGELFF
>once|TRBJ1-3|TRBV6-5|15|NA
TGTGCCAGCAGTTCCCCCCGGACCTCTGGAAACACCATATATTTT
CASSSPRTSGNTIYF
>NA|TRBJ2-1|TRBV19|19|TRBD2
TGTGCCAGTAGTATTCGCGGGGGGCTCCTCCCCGAAGCGCGCAATGAGCAGTTCTTC
CASSIRGGLLPEARNEQFF
>NA|TRBJ1-1|TRBV7-9|17|NA
TGTGCCAGCAGCTTACCCCCGAGGGGACACCAGAACACTGAAGCTTTCTTT
CASSLPPRGHQNTEAFF
>NA|TRBJ1-6|TRBV30|14|TRBD1
TGTGCCTGGAGTGGACAGGGTAGCGGGACACCCCTCCACTTT
CAWSGQGSGTPLHF
>NA|TRBJ1-2|TRBV27|13|NA
TGTGCCAGCAGCGAGACCACAGGACAGCCCCACACCTTC
CASSETTGQPHTF
>NA|TRBJ2-5|TRBV5-4|16|NA
TGTGCCAGCAGCTTGAAGTTCGGTAGTCCCGCAGAGACCCAGTACTTC
CASSLKFGSPAETQYF
>NA|TRBJ1-1|TRBV5-6|16|TRBD1
TGTGCCAGCAGGCCTCCGGGACAGATAACGAACACTGAAGCTTTCTTT
CASRPPGQITNTEAFF
>NA|TRBJ2-7|TRBV9|12|NA
TGTGCCAGCAGCGACAGCTTTGGCGAGCAGTACTTC
CASSDSFGEQYF
>NA|TRBJ2-1|TRBV19|16|TRBD2
TGTGCCAGTAGTATAGTGGCTAGCGGGGGCTACAATGAGCAGTTCTTC
CASSIVASGGYNEQFF
>NA|TRBJ1-4|TRBV6-5|13|TRBD1
TGTGCCAGCAGAGACAGGGGAAATGAAAAACTGTTTTTT
CASRDRGNEKLFF
>NA|TRBJ1-2|TRBV5-1|13|NA
TGCGCCAGCAGCTTGGAGGGAGTCGACGGCTACACCTTC
CASSLEGVDGYTF
>NA|TRBJ2-5|TRBV5-1|14|NA
TGCGCCAGTGATCCGGGACTAGGGGGCGAGACCCAGTACTTC
CASDPGLGGETQYF
>NA|TRBJ2-7|TRBV4-2|13|NA
TGTGCCAGCAGCCAAGATTCGGGGCGCGAGCAGTACTTC
CASSQDSGREQYF